These 30 T cell receptor beta chains share one sample of origin, sequenced in a study of response to subunit inactivated influenza vaccine. MiXCR, applied by TCRdb to the RT-PCR reads, yields one record per CDR3 protein. The repertoire holds roughly 500,000 distinct CDR3 sequences, with 25% as singletons. The sequenced sample was CD4+ T cells sorted from PBMCs, obtained less than 6 days after vaccination. These receptors were collected from a man aged 45-60 years who received an inactivated influenza vaccine.

The genes are TRBV4-2 and TRBJ2-7; 9 bases are a match to TRBD1. The germline CDR1 and CDR2 sequences are LGHNA and YNFKEQ. Germline trimming cut 3 bases from V and 0 bases from J; bases unmatched to any gene: 3. This CDR3 comprises 15 residues. The CDR3 DNA sequence: TGTGCCAGCAGCCAGGGGACAGGGAGCTCCTACGAGCAGTACTTC. Translated: CASSQGTGSSYEQYF.

The rearrangement links TRBV24-1 to TRBJ2-1, with 10 nucleotides matching TRBD1. This CDR3 is 15 amino acids long. V lost 5 bases, J lost 6 bases, and 6 bases stayed unmatched. Germline lookup yields CDR1 KGHDR and CDR2 SFDVKD. In nucleotides, the CDR3 is TGTGCCACCAGTGGTCCGGGACAGGGGATCAATGAGCAGTTCTTC. It codes for CATSGPGQGINEQFF.

V and J are TRBV29-1 and TRBJ2-7; TRBD1 matches 9 bases. V was clipped by 6 bases and J by 2 bases; unmatched bases: 14. Germline V gives CDR1 SQVTM, CDR2 ANQGSEA. The CDR3 runs 16 residues. The CDR3 loop is CSVSFGTGKIAYEQYF. CDR3 nucleotides: TGCAGCGTCAGCTTCGGGACAGGGAAAATCGCCTACGAGCAGTACTTC.

The chain has TRBV24-1 and TRBJ1-2; possible D gene TRBD1, 6 bases. Germline V gene sequence: CDR1 KGHDR, CDR2 SFDVKD. V was shortened by 5 bases and J by 4 bases, with 10 bases between the two germline ends. There are 13 residues in the CDR3. In DNA, the CDR3 is TGTGCCACCAGTGCTACGGGGGCCTATGGCTACACCTTC. It specifies CATSATGAYGYTF.

This clonotype was counted only a few times. This chain links TRBV20-1 with TRBJ2-7; no clear D. V lost 0 bases, J lost 6 bases, and 6 bases lay in between. Looked up from germline, CDR1 is DFQATT and CDR2 is SNEGSKA (reference sequence). This CDR3 is built from 11 residues. The chain's CDR3 is CSARDRVEQYF. DNA for the CDR3: TGCAGTGCTAGAGACCGTGTCGAGCAGTACTTC.

This sequence joins TRBV10-1 and TRBJ2-7; 10 bases align to TRBD2. CDR1 WNHNN and CDR2 SYGVQD come from the germline V gene (reference sequence). This CDR3 spans 14 amino acids. V gave up 6 bases and J gave up 5 bases; unmatched junction bases: 7. CDR3 nucleotide sequence: TGCGCCAGCAGCTCCGGGACTAGCGCCCACGAGCAGTACTTC. Translating it yields CASSSGTSAHEQYF.

This clonotype showed up just a few times. The chain carries TRBV29-1 and TRBJ1-1; no firm D call. V was shortened by 4 bases and J by 0 bases, with 9 bases between the two germline ends. Germline values: CDR1 SQVTM, CDR2 ANQGSEA. The CDR3 loop spans 13 amino acids. Here the CDR3 reads CSVVPGLNTEAFF. The DNA of the CDR3 is TGCAGCGTTGTCCCAGGATTGAACACTGAAGCTTTCTTT.

This clonotype turned up a few times. The V call is TRBV7-2, the J call TRBJ2-3, with 9 bases fitting TRBD2. The ends lost 0 bases at V and 6 bases at J; junction bases unmatched: 4. CDR3 length equals 15 residues. Germline lookup yields CDR1 SGHTA and CDR2 FQGNSA. The CDR3 is CASSLATSGFDTQYF. The CDR3 DNA follows: TGTGCCAGCAGCTTAGCCACTAGCGGGTTTGATACGCAGTATTTT.

CDR3 sequence (DNA): TGTGCCATCAGCCCCTCAGGGTCCGGCACTGAAGCTTTCTTT. Encoded protein: CAISPSGSGTEAFF. This chain joins TRBV10-3 and TRBJ1-1; a possible D gene is TRBD1 (5 bases). Germline values: CDR1 ENHRY, CDR2 SYGVKD. Trimming removed 6 bases from V and 4 bases from J, with 15 bases in between. The CDR3 has 14 residues.

The chain couples TRBV7-2 to TRBJ2-5; 7 positions match TRBD1. After removal of 5 bases from V and 4 bases from J, the junction contained 13 bases not matched to a gene. Germline V CDR1 and CDR2: SGHTA, FQGNSA. There are 16 residues in the CDR3. CDR3 sequence (DNA): TGTGCCAGCAGCCACAGTGGGCAGGGGGTTGGAGAGACCCAGTACTTC. This translates into CASSHSGQGVGETQYF.

The rearrangement uses TRBV14 and TRBJ2-3; the D is unclear. Trimming pared 1 base from V and 10 bases from J, leaving 12 bases between. Per germline, CDR1 SGHDN and CDR2 FVKESK. The CDR3 runs 13 residues. The CDR3 protein is CASSQGVKTSQYF. As DNA, the CDR3 is TGTGCCAGCAGCCAAGGGGTCAAGACTTCGCAGTATTTT.

The chain uses TRBV7-9 and TRBJ2-7, with unresolved D. Germline V lookup: CDR1 SEHNR, CDR2 FQNEAQ (reference sequence). The CDR3 has 11 residues. V was shortened by 2 bases and J by 5 bases, with 4 bases between the two germline ends. The CDR3 sequence: CASSLIDEQYF. The CDR3 nucleotides are TGTGCCAGCAGCTTAATCGACGAGCAGTACTTC.

The rearrangement joins TRBV20-1 to TRBJ2-2, with 8 bases fitting TRBD2. CDR1 and CDR2 (germline): DFQATT, SNEGSKA (reference sequence). V shed 3 bases and J 0 bases; nucleotides not matched to a gene: 3. This CDR3 has 15 residues. In nucleotides, the CDR3 is TGCAGTGCTAGGGAAGCGGGGGCGAACACCGGGGAGCTGTTTTTT. Protein: CSAREAGANTGELFF.

This clonotype was detected ten times or more. CDR3 bases: TGTGCCACCAGTGACCACGGACTACCGACGCAGTATTTT. It specifies CATSDHGLPTQYF. The gene calls are TRBV24-1 and TRBJ2-3; D perhaps matches TRBD2 (6 bases). The CDR3 is 13 amino acids. The V end lost 4 bases, the J end lost 9 bases, and 13 bases lay between the germline ends. Germline CDR1 KGHDR, CDR2 SFDVKD.

This rearrangement joins TRBV11-2 to TRBJ2-2; 8 nucleotides agree with TRBD1. CDR3 size: 16 residues. V gave up 3 bases and J gave up 5 bases; unmatched junction bases: 8. Germline CDR1 and CDR2: SGHAT and FQNNGV. The CDR3, as DNA: TGTGCCAGCAGCTTGATTGGACAGGGAAGTACCGGGGAGCTGTTTTTT. This sequence encodes CASSLIGQGSTGELFF. Full variable domain (outside the CDR3, taken from reference TRBV11-2 and TRBJ2-2): EAGVAQSPRYKIIEKRQSVAFWCNPISGHATLYWYQQILGQGPKLLIQFQNNGVVDDSQLPKDRFSAERLKGVDSTLKIQPAKLEDSAVYLCASSLIGQGSTGELFFGEGSRLTVL.

The chain recombines TRBV5-5 with TRBJ2-4, with TRBD2 matching over 8 bases. Germline trimming cut 4 bases from V and 5 bases from J; bases unmatched to any gene: 2. The CDR3 totals 13 residues. Germline V gene sequence: CDR1 SGHKS, CDR2 YYEKEE (reference sequence). The CDR3 region is CASSMGLENIQYF. DNA for the CDR3: TGTGCCAGCAGCATGGGACTAGAAAACATTCAGTACTTC.

This clonotype appeared a few times. The J gene is TRBJ2-7, the V gene TRBV20-1; D remains ambiguous. The ends were cut back, 6 bases at V and 6 bases at J, with 12 bases in the middle. CDR1 is DFQATT and CDR2 is SNEGSKA in the germline V gene (reference sequence). This CDR3 comprises 11 residues. This CDR3 reads CSARSGFEQYF. The CDR3 DNA is TGCAGTGCGAGAAGTGGGTTCGAGCAGTACTTC.

The chain links TRBV6-1 to TRBJ1-1; the D gene is possibly TRBD1 (6 bases). Germline lookup yields CDR1 MNHNS and CDR2 SASEGT. The CDR3 is made up of 17 amino acids. Trimming took 0 bases from V and 0 from J, leaving 14 bases between them. The CDR3 protein is CASSEAFPGALNTEAFF. CDR3 nucleotide sequence: TGTGCCAGCAGTGAAGCCTTTCCGGGGGCTCTGAACACTGAAGCTTTCTTT.

This clonotype appeared a few times. The chain links TRBV3-1 to TRBJ2-7; D not resolved. Deletions cut 4 bases from V and 2 bases from J, with 3 bases between. The germline CDR1 and CDR2 sequences are LGHDT and YNNKEL (reference sequence). This CDR3 contains 11 residues. The CDR3 DNA follows: TGTGCCAGCAGCCTTCCCTACGAGCAGTACTTC. Amino acids: CASSLPYEQYF.

This clonotype was observed many times. The CDR3 DNA is TGTGCCAGCAGCTTCGAGGGGGGGCGTAATGAAAAACTGTTTTTT. It codes for CASSFEGGRNEKLFF. This chain uses TRBV7-8 with TRBJ1-4; D is possibly TRBD1 (6 bases). Germline assignment: CDR1 SGHVS and CDR2 FQNEAQ. This CDR3 spans 15 amino acids. The germline V and J ends were trimmed by 3 bases and 4 bases, with 12 bases remaining between them.

This rearrangement joins TRBV5-1 to TRBJ2-1, with D perhaps TRBD2 (5 bases). Trimming pared 0 bases from V and 0 bases from J, leaving 10 bases between. This CDR3 contains 16 residues. CDR1 is SGHRS and CDR2 is YFSETQ in the germline V gene. The CDR3 reads CASSLEGLLSYNEQFF. In DNA form, the CDR3 reads TGCGCCAGCAGCTTGGAAGGACTTCTCTCCTACAATGAGCAGTTCTTC.

This clonotype was found a few times. The chain employs TRBV11-2 and TRBJ2-1; D is unresolved. This CDR3 contains 13 residues. V lost 2 bases and J 4 bases, leaving 6 bases between the germline ends. CDR1 is SGHAT and CDR2 is FQNNGV in the germline V gene. The CDR3 here is CASSLQPYNEQFF. CDR3 DNA sequence: TGTGCCAGCAGCTTACAGCCTTACAATGAGCAGTTCTTC.

This clonotype was seen a few times. The V and J genes are TRBV20-1 and TRBJ2-1; no reliable D call. The CDR3 is made up of 13 amino acids. With 3 bases removed from V and 5 bases from J, the gap between germline ends came to 11 bases. CDR1 and CDR2 (germline): DFQATT, SNEGSKA (reference sequence). The CDR3 sequence: CSASQSQDNEQFF. The CDR3, as DNA: TGCAGTGCTAGTCAGAGTCAGGACAATGAGCAGTTCTTC.

This chain links TRBV30 with TRBJ1-3; D gene uncertain. CDR1 GTSNPN and CDR2 SVGIG come from the germline V gene (reference sequence). V lost 5 bases, J lost 0 bases, and 14 bases lay in between. The CDR3 loop spans 15 amino acids. CDR3 in DNA: TGTGCCTGGTGCCCCGGCCGCTCCTCTGGAAACACCATATATTTT. Amino acid sequence: CAWCPGRSSGNTIYF.

This clonotype was seen a few times. The chain employs TRBV6-2 or TRBV6-3 and TRBJ2-3, with TRBD2 matching over 13 bases. Per germline, CDR1 MNHEY and CDR2 SVGEGT. The trim removed 0 bases at V and 2 bases at J, leaving 2 bases unmatched. CDR3 size: 17 residues. DNA of the CDR3: TGTGCCAGCAGTTACTCCGGGACTAGCGGGGCCACAGATACGCAGTATTTT. This translates into CASSYSGTSGATDTQYF.

This clonotype was seen more than once but under ten times. This sequence joins TRBV11-3 and TRBJ2-1; 11 bases are shared with TRBD1. Germline loops: CDR1 SGHNT, CDR2 YENEEA. V trimming: 0 bases; J trimming: 7 bases; junction bases outside the gene matches: 5. This CDR3 spans 16 amino acids. CDR3 bases: TGTGCCAGCAGCTTAGATGGACAGGGGGCTGGAAATGAGCAGTTCTTC. Its protein is CASSLDGQGAGNEQFF.

This clonotype was picked up a small number of times. The chain couples TRBV20-1 to TRBJ2-3, with 10 positions matching TRBD2. This CDR3 contains 16 residues. Per the germline V gene, CDR1 is DFQATT and CDR2 is SNEGSKA (reference sequence). V trimming: 1 base; J trimming: 5 bases; junction bases outside the gene matches: 9. The CDR3 nucleotides are TGCAGTGCTAGAGGAAAAATAGCGGGAGGAGGAGATACGCAGTATTTT. It is translated as CSARGKIAGGGDTQYF.

The chain has TRBV20-1 and TRBJ2-1; D ambiguous. This CDR3 is 11 amino acids long. V was shortened by 2 bases and J by 4 bases, with 3 bases between the two germline ends. Germline loops: CDR1 DFQATT, CDR2 SNEGSKA (reference sequence). The CDR3 sequence is CSARRYNEQFF. The CDR3 region has the DNA TGCAGTGCTAGAAGGTACAATGAGCAGTTCTTC.

This sequence joins TRBV6-1 and TRBJ2-1, with D possibly being TRBD1 or TRBD2 (5 bases each). This CDR3 has 14 amino acids. Trimming left V 7 bases short and J 5 bases short, with 15 bases between. Germline lookup yields CDR1 MNHNS and CDR2 SASEGT. The DNA of the CDR3 is TGTGCCAGCACCTCGGGACCGGATAACAATGAGCAGTTCTTC. This gives the protein CASTSGPDNNEQFF.

The chain links TRBV6-2 or TRBV6-3 to TRBJ2-7; D possibly uses TRBD1 or TRBD2 (6 bases each). V shed 5 bases and J shed 2 bases, with 16 bases lying between them. The CDR3 contains 15 residues. Looked up from germline, CDR1 is MNHEY and CDR2 is SVGEGT. As DNA, the CDR3 is TGTGCCAGCAGTATCTGGGGGGCTCTTACCTACGAGCAGTACTTC. Amino acids: CASSIWGALTYEQYF.